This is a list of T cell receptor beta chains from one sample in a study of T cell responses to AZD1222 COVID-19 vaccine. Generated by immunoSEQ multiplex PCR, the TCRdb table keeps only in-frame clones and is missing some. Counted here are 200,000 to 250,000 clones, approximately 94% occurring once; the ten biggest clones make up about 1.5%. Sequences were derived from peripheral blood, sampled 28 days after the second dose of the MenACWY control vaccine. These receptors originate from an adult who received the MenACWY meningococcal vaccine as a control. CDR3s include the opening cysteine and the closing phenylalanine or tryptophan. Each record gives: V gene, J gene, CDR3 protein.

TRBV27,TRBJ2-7,CASSLWGPYEQYF
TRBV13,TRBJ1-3,CASSLSSGNTIYF
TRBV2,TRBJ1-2,CASSSPPGQETILGGYTF
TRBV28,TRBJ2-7,CASSLQGALTYEQYF
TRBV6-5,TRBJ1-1,CASSRRLGESTEAFF
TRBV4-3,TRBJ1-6,CASSQDHVRGPANSPLHF
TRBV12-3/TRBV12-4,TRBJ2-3,CASSLGVSGRQYF
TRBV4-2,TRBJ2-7,CASSQSTSGSSYEQYF
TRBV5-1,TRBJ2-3,CASSAGQGQRTDTQYF
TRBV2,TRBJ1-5,CASSVGGGNQPQHF
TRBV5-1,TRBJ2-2,CASFGGAGGELFF
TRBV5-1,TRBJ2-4,CASSRTGGNIQYF
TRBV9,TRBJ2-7,CASSVGGVSYEQYF
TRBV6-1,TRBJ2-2,CASSEKETGELFF
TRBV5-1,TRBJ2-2,CASSSDQTRAGELFF
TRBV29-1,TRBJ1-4,CSALTSEKLFF
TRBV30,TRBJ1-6,CAWSVGQEYNSPLHF
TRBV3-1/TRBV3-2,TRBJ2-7,CASSLKGQSYEQYF
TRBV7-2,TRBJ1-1,CASSFSQGMNTEAFF
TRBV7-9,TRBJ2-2,CASSSEANTGELFF
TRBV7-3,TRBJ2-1,CASSSDQGALFNEQFF
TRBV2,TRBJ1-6,CASSEAGTNNSPLHF
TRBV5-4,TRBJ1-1,CASSLSGYMNTEAFF
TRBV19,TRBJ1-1,CASSIGTREAFF
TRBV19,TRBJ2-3,CASSELAGWGTQYF
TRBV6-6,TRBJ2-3,CASSHTSGGAKDTQYF
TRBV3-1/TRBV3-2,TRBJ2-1,CASSQVGGTSASYNEQFF
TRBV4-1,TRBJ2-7,CASSQGGPGGYEQYF
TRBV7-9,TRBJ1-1,CASRSDGITEAFF
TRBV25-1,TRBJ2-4,CASTDRDRVMDIQYF
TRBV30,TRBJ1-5,CAWSVLSNQPQHF
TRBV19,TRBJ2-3,CASRSPSGEDTQYF
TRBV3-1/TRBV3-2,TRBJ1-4,CASSQPTGANEKLFF
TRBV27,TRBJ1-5,CASRTGGSDQPQHF
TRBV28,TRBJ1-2,CASSSPTTGQGYGYTF
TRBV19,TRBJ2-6,CASSTGASGANVLTF
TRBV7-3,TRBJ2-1,CASSVNGQGYYNEQFF
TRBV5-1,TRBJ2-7,CASSAGTGGLREQYF
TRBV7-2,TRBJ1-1,CASSLRQGDTEAFF
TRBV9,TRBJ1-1,CASSDPDRVGTEAFF
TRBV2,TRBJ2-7,CASKQGAPSYEQYF
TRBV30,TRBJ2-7,CAWSAGLAGGEQYF
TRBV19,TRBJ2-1,CASSIPSGSRQFF
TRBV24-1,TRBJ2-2,CATSSTGGRTGELFF
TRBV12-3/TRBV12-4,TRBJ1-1,CASSTGPATEAFF
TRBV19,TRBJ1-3,CASSIRPGSGNTIYF
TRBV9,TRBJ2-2,CASSVVENTGELFF
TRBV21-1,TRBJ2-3,CASSRPGQVSEDTQYF
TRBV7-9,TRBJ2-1,CASSLGVALGGAYNEQFF
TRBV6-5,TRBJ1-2,CASSRTGGTGGYTF
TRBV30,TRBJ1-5,CAWRTGTGGNQPQHF
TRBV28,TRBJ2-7,CASRTSREQYF
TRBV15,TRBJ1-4,CATSRDLVGEKLFF
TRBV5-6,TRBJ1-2,CASSLGTGGFYGYTF
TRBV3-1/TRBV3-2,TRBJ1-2,CASSPGLGGYTF